This T cell receptor beta chain was captured by sequencing in a study of cytomegalovirus exposure and HLA in healthy donors. Study-wide points: The availability of immune exposure information extended only to CMV serostatus.

Points on this clone: Its antigen is unidentified.

The V end was cut by 1 base, the J end by 8 bases, with 20 bases between. Germline CDR1 SGHVS, CDR2 FQNEAQ. The CDR3 is 16 residues long. Amplification used 60 Vbeta primers and 13 Jbeta primers. The protocol was immunoSEQ multiplex PCR, while the TCRdb copy is restricted to in-frame clones and leaves out a portion. The sample consists of some 150,000 clones, roughly 77% of them appearing once. At collection, donors were nominally healthy, but unrecorded immune exposures were probable. This clonotype was obtained from a man between 35 and 55 years old in good health and CMV-seronegative. What was sequenced was PBMCs. The genes are TRBV7-8 and TRBJ1-2; D gene unclear. CDR3 in amino acids: CASSLVGDPGWWGYTF. CDR3 coding DNA: TGTGCCAGCAGCTTAGTCGGTGACCCGGGTTGGTGGGGCTACACCTTC.